The rows below give T cell receptor beta chains drawn from one sample of a study of radiotherapy plus CTLA-4 blockade in lung cancer. Method: immunoSEQ multiplex PCR; TCRdb's copy keeps in-frame clones and lacks some. The top ten hold 15% to 20% of the sample, which has about 45,000 clones, roughly 63% seen once. The sample consisted of peripheral blood, taken from a patient treated with radiotherapy plus ipilimumab. These receptors originate from a human donor with non-small cell lung cancer who had a partial response to radiotherapy plus ipilimumab. CDR3s include the opening cysteine and the closing phenylalanine or tryptophan. The D gene is left open where the match is weak. For some rows the clone size is stated as once, few or many, or as a class when expanded; others skip it.

d_call	clone_size	v_call	j_call	cdr3_aa	cdr3_nt
TRBD1	-	TRBV7-9	TRBJ2-6	CASSFTGAFGSGANVLTF	TGTGCCAGCAGCTTTACAGGGGCTTTCGGGTCTGGGGCCAACGTCCTGACTTTC
-	-	TRBV6-6	TRBJ2-2	CASSYSAGRTGELFF	TGTGCCAGCAGTTACTCGGCGGGCCGGACCGGGGAGCTGTTTTTT
TRBD1	once	TRBV5-4	TRBJ2-5	CASSFLGQQETQYF	TGTGCCAGCAGCTTCCTGGGACAGCAAGAGACCCAGTACTTC
-	few	TRBV29-1	TRBJ2-1	CSVDSLYNEQFF	TGCAGCGTTGATTCCCTTTACAATGAGCAGTTCTTC
TRBD2	-	TRBV12-5	TRBJ2-3	CASGLFTPREGATQYF	TGTGCTAGTGGTTTGTTCACCCCGCGGGAGGGTGCTACGCAGTATTTT
-	once	TRBV5-4	TRBJ2-2	CASSLSGLNTGELFF	TGTGCCAGCAGCTTGTCAGGGCTGAACACCGGGGAGCTGTTTTTT
-	-	TRBV7-7	TRBJ2-5	CASSSTPSGLGGPTAGETQYF	TGTGCTAGCAGCTCCACACCTAGCGGCCTCGGGGGCCCCACAGCCGGAGAGACCCAGTACTTC
TRBD1	-	TRBV5-3	TRBJ2-7	CARPNLDRVAPLYLYEQYF	TGTGCCAGACCAAACCTTGACAGGGTGGCCCCATTATACCTCTACGAGCAGTACTTC
-	-	TRBV15	TRBJ1-2	CATSRDLNYGYTF	TGTGCCACCAGCAGAGACTTAAACTATGGCTACACCTTC
-	-	TRBV7-3	TRBJ2-1	CASSLTLGGAEQFF	TGTGCCAGCAGCTTAACGCTAGGGGGGGCTGAGCAGTTCTTC
TRBD1	-	TRBV6-1	TRBJ1-1	CASSDGQGWYTEAFF	TGTGCCAGCAGTGATGGACAGGGGTGGTACACTGAAGCTTTCTTT
TRBD1	-	TRBV5-1	TRBJ2-5	CASSSRTGLGETQYF	TGCGCCAGCAGCTCCCGGACAGGGCTGGGAGAGACCCAGTACTTC
TRBD2	-	TRBV7-2	TRBJ2-2	CTSSVDGTSGRVTGELFF	TGTACCAGCAGCGTTGATGGGACTAGCGGGCGAGTCACCGGGGAGCTGTTTTTT
TRBD1	many	TRBV5-4	TRBJ1-1	CASSLAGGGTEAFF	TGTGCCAGCAGCTTGGCAGGGGGAGGCACTGAAGCTTTCTTT
-	-	TRBV18	TRBJ1-2	CASSPDDTYGYTF	TGTGCCAGCTCACCCGACGACACCTATGGCTACACCTTC
TRBD1	-	TRBV2	TRBJ2-5	CASRLNRQGEQYF	TGTGCCAGCAGACTAAATCGACAGGGGGAGCAGTACTTC
TRBD1	few	TRBV6-6	TRBJ1-2	CASTRQGANGYTF	TGTGCCAGCACCAGACAGGGGGCGAATGGCTACACCTTC
TRBD1	medium-sized	TRBV7-3	TRBJ2-1	CASSRGDREAHEQFF	TGTGCCAGCAGCAGGGGGGACAGGGAGGCCCATGAGCAGTTCTTC
-	few	TRBV6-5	TRBJ2-1	CASSSGSFEQFF	TGTGCCAGCAGCTCCGGGTCCTTTGAGCAGTTCTTC
TRBD1	few	TRBV2	TRBJ1-6	CASIGSGTVNSPLHF	TGTGCCAGCATTGGGTCAGGGACAGTCAATTCACCCCTCCACTTT
-	-	TRBV2	TRBJ1-2	CASSGGGGLTNYTF	TGTGCCAGCAGTGGGGGGGGAGGGTTAACGAATTACACCTTC
TRBD2	-	TRBV7-3	TRBJ2-1	CASSLSGGGHGEQFF	TGTGCCAGCAGCTTAAGTGGCGGGGGGCACGGTGAGCAGTTCTTC
TRBD2	few	TRBV2	TRBJ2-1	CASNWERDSYNEQFF	TGTGCCAGCAATTGGGAGCGGGACTCCTACAATGAGCAGTTCTTC
-	once	TRBV6-5	TRBJ2-1	CASSQGGYNEQFF	TGTGCCAGCAGTCAGGGGGGCTACAATGAGCAGTTCTTC
TRBD1	few	TRBV28	TRBJ1-1	CASSKQGANTEAFF	TGTGCCAGCAGTAAACAGGGGGCGAACACTGAAGCTTTCTTT
TRBD2	-	TRBV7-9	TRBJ2-2	CASSLATSARELFF	TGTGCCAGCAGCTTAGCGACTAGCGCTAGGGAGCTGTTTTTT
-	once	TRBV5-6	TRBJ2-1	CASSLGSYEQFF	TGTGCCAGCAGCTTGGGTTCCTATGAGCAGTTCTTC
TRBD2	-	TRBV19	TRBJ2-1	CASSRGSGLAGHNEQFF	TGTGCCAGTAGTAGAGGAAGCGGACTAGCGGGACACAATGAGCAGTTCTTC
-	-	TRBV14	TRBJ2-5	CASSQANKEQYF	TGTGCCAGCAGCCAAGCGAATAAGGAGCAGTACTTC
-	-	TRBV2	TRBJ2-1	CASSIDGGEQFF	TGTGCCAGCAGTATCGATGGCGGTGAGCAGTTCTTC
TRBD1	-	TRBV7-9	TRBJ1-2	CASSQGRTGIFGYTF	TGTGCCAGCAGCCAAGGGAGGACAGGGATATTTGGCTACACCTTC
-	once	TRBV6-4	TRBJ1-1	CASRGPGMNTEAFF	TGTGCCAGCAGGGGTCCAGGGATGAACACTGAAGCTTTCTTT
-	-	TRBV6-5	TRBJ2-5	CASGLADRRNF	TGTGCCAGCGGGTTGGCTGACAGGCGGAACTTC
-	-	TRBV7-2	TRBJ2-1	CASSRGSGPNEQFF	TGTGCCAGCAGCCGAGGTAGCGGTCCCAATGAGCAGTTCTTC
TRBD1	-	TRBV7-9	TRBJ2-5	CASSSVDRDQETQYF	TGTGCCAGCAGTTCGGTCGACAGGGACCAAGAGACCCAGTACTTC
TRBD1	-	TRBV6-5	TRBJ2-3	CASSYSTGGVGDTQYF	TGTGCCAGCAGTTACTCGACAGGGGGCGTTGGTGATACGCAGTATTTT